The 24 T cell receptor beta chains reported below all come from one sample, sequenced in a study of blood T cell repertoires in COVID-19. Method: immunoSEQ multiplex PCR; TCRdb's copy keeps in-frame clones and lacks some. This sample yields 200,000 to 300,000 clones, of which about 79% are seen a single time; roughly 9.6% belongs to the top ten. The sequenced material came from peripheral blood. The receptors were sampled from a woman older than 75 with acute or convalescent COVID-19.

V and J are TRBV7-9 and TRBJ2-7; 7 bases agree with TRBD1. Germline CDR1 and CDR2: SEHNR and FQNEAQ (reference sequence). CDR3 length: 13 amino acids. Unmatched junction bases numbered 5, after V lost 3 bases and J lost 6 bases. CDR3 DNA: TGTGCCAGCAGCTTCGCAACAGGGGTCGAGCAGTACTTC. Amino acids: CASSFATGVEQYF.

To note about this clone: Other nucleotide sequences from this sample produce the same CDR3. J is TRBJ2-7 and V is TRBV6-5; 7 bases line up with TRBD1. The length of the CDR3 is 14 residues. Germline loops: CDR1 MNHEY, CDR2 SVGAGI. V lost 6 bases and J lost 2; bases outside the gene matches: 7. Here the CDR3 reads CASSRQGLTYEQYF. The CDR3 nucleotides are TGTGCCAGCAGCCGACAGGGCCTGACCTACGAGCAGTACTTC.

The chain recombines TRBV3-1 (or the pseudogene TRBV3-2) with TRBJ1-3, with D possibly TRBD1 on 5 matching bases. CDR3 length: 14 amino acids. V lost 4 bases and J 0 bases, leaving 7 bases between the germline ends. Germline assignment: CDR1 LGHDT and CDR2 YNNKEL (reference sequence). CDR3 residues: CASSPTASGNTIYF. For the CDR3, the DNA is TGTGCCAGCAGCCCGACAGCCTCTGGAAACACCATATATTTT.

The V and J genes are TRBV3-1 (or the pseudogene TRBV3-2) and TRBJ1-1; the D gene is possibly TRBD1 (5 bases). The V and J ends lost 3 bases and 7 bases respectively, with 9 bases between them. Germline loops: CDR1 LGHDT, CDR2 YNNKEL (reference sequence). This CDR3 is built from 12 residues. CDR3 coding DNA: TGTGCCAGCAGCCATTTGGGGGGTGAAGCTTTCTTT. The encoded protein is CASSHLGGEAFF.

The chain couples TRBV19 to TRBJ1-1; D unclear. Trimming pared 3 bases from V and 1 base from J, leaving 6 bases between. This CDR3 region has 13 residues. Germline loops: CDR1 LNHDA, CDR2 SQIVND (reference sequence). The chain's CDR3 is CASSIVANTEAFF. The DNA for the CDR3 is TGTGCCAGTAGTATCGTGGCGAACACTGAAGCTTTCTTT.

CDR3 sequence (DNA): TGTGCCAGCAGCTCCCAACAGGGTATCTATGGCTACACCTTC. It encodes CASSSQQGIYGYTF. V is TRBV5-8 and J is TRBJ1-2; tentatively, D is TRBD1 (6 bases). V was shortened by 3 bases and J by 4 bases, with 13 bases between the two germline ends. CDR1 is SGHTS and CDR2 is YDEGEE in the germline V gene. This CDR3 spans 14 amino acids.

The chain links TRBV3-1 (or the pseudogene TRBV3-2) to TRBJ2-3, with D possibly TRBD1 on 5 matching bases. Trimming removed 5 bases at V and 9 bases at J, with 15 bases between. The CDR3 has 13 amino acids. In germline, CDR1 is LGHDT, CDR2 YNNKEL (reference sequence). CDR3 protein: CASSTMSAGTQYF. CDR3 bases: TGTGCCAGCAGCACCATGTCAGCAGGGACGCAGTATTTT.

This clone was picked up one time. The CDR3 sequence: CASSLALRQETQYF. The DNA for the CDR3 is TGTGCCAGCAGCTTAGCGCTACGGCAAGAGACCCAGTACTTC. The chain has TRBV7-9 and TRBJ2-5; D is unclear. Trimming took off 0 bases at V and 2 bases at J, with 7 bases between the two ends. CDR1 SEHNR and CDR2 FQNEAQ come from the germline V gene (reference sequence). The CDR3 loop spans 14 amino acids.

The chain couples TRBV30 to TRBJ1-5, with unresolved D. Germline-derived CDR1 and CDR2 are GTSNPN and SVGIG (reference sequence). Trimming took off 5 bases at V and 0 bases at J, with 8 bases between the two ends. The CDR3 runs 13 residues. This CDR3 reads CAWGSYSNQPQHF. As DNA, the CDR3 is TGTGCCTGGGGGAGCTATAGCAATCAGCCCCAGCATTTT.

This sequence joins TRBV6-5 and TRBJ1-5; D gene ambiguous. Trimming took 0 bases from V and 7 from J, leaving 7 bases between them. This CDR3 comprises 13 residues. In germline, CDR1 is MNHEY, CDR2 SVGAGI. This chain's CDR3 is CASSYSAGQPQHF. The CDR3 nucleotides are TGTGCCAGCAGTTACTCGGCAGGACAGCCCCAGCATTTT.

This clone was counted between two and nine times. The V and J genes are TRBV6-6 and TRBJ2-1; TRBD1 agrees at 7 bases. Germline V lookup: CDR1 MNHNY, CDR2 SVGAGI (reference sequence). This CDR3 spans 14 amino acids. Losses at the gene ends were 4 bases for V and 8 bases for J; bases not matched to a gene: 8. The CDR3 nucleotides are TGTGCCAGCAGTTCGAGGACAGGTGTCGATGAGCAGTTCTTC. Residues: CASSSRTGVDEQFF.

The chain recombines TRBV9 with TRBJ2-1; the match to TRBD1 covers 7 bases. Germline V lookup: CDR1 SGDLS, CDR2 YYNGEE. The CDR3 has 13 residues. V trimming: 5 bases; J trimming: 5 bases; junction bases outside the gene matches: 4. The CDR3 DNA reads TGTGCCAGCAGTTACAGGGGAGACAATGAGCAGTTCTTC. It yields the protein CASSYRGDNEQFF.

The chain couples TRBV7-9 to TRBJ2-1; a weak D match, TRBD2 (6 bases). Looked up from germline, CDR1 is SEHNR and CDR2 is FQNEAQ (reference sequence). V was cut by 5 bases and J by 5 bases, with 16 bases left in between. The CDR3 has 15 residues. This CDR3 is CASSPVGGFNNEQFF. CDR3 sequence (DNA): TGTGCCAGCAGCCCTGTTGGGGGGTTTAACAATGAGCAGTTCTTC. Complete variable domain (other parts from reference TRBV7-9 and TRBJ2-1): DTGVSQNPRHKITKRGQNVTFRCDPISEHNRLYWYRQTLGQGPEFLTYFQNEAQLEKSRLLSDRFSAERPKGSFSTLEIQRTEQGDSAMYLCASSPVGGFNNEQFFGPGTRLTVL.

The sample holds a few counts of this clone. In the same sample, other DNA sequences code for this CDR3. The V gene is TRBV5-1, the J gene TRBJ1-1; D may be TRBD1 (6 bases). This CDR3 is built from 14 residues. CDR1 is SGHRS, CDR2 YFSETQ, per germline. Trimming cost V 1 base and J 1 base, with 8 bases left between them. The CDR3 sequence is CASSLTGPNTEAFF. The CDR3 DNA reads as TGCGCCAGCAGCTTGACAGGGCCGAACACTGAAGCTTTCTTT.

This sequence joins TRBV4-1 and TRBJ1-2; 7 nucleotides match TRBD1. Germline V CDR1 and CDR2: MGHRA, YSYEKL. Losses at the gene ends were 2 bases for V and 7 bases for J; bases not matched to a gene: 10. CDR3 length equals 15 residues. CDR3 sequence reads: CASSQPNRGGVGYTF. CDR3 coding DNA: TGCGCCAGCAGCCAACCTAACAGGGGAGGAGTTGGCTACACCTTC.

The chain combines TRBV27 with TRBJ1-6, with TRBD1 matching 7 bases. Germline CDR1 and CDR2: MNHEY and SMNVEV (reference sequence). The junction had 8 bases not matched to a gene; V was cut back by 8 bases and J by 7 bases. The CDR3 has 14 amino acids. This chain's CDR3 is CASRLPTGNSPLHF. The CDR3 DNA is TGTGCCAGCCGACTCCCGACAGGGAATTCACCCCTCCACTTT.

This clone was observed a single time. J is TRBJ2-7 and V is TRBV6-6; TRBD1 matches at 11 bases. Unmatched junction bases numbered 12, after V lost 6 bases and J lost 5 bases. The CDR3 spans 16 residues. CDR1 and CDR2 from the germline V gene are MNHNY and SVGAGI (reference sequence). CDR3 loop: CASSRLVGTGGHEQYF. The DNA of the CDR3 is TGTGCCAGCAGCCGACTCGTCGGGACAGGGGGACACGAGCAGTACTTC.

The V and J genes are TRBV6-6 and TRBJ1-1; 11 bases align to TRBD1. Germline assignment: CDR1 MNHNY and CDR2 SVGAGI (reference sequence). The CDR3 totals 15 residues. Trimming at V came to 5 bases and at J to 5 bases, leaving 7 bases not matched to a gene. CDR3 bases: TGTGCCAGCAGTCGAGGACAGGGGGCGCGTACTGAAGCTTTCTTT. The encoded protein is CASSRGQGARTEAFF.

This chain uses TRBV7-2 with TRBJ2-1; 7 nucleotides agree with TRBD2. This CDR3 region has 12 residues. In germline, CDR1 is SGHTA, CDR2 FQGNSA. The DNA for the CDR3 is TGTGCTCTGGGGGGGGTTTACAATGAGCAGTTCTTC. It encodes CALGGVYNEQFF.

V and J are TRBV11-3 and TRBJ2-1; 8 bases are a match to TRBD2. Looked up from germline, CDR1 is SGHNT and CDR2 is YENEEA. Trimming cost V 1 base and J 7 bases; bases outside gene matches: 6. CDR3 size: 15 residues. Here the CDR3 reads CASSLVYGGGNEQFF. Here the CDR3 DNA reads TGTGCCAGCAGCTTAGTTTACGGGGGGGGTAATGAGCAGTTCTTC.

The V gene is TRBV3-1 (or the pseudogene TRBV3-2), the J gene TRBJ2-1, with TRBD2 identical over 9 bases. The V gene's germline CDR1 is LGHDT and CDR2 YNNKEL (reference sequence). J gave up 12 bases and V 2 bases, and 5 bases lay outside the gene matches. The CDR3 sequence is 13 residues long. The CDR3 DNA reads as TGTGCCAGCAGCCAACTCCTAGCGGGACCGCAGTTCTTC. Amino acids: CASSQLLAGPQFF.

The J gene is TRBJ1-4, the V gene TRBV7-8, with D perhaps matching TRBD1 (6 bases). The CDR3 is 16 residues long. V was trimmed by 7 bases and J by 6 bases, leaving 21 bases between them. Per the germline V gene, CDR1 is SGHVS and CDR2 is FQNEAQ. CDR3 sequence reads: CASTPGVTSLDEKLFF. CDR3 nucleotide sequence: TGTGCCAGCACCCCAGGGGTGACAAGCCTGGATGAAAAACTGTTTTTT.

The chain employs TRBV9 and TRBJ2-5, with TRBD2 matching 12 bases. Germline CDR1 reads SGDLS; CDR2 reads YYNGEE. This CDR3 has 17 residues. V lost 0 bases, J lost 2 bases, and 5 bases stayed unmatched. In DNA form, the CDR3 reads TGTGCCAGCAGCGTAGGCCCTCTAGCGGGGGGGCAAGAGACCCAGTACTTC. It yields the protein CASSVGPLAGGQETQYF.

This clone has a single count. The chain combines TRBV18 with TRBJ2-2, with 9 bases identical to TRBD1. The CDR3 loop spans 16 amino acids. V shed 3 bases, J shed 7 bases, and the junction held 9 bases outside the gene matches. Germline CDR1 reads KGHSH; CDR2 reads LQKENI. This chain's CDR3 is CASSPLNGQGNGELFF. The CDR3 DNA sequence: TGTGCCAGCTCACCTCTTAACGGACAGGGGAACGGGGAGCTGTTTTTT. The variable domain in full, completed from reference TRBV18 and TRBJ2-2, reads NAGVMQNPRHLVRRRGQEARLRCSPMKGHSHVYWYRQLPEEGLKFMVYLQKENIIDESGMPKERFSAEFPKEGPSILRIQQVVRGDSAAYFCASSPLNGQGNGELFFGEGSRLTVL.